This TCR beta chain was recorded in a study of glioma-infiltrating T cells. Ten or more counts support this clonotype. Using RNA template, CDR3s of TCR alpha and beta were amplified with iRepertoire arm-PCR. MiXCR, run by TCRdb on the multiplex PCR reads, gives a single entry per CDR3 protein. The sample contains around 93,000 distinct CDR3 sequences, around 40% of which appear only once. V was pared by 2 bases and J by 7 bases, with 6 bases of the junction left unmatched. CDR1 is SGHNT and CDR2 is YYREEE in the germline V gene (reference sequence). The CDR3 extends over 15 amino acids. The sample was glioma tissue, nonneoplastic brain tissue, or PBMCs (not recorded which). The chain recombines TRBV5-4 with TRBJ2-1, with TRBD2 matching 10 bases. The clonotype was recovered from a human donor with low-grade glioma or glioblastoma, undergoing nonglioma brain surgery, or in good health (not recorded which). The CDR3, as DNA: TGTGCCAGCAGCTTCAGTGGGACTAGCGTTAATGAGCAGTTCTTC. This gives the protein CASSFSGTSVNEQFF.